The 32 T cell receptor beta chains below were found in one sample sequenced in a study of blood T cell repertoires in COVID-19. Using immunoSEQ multiplex PCR, the repertoire was profiled, and TCRdb retains in-frame clones only, with some absent. The sample lists 250,000 to 300,000 clones; 75% to 90% were seen once. The sample consisted of PBMCs or T cells enriched from blood (not recorded which). Receptors were obtained from a woman aged 45-65 years who had recovered from COVID-19.

The V call is TRBV2, the J call TRBJ1-2, with a possible D match to TRBD1 (6 bases). Per germline, CDR1 SNHLY and CDR2 FYNNEI. V lost 6 bases and J 4 bases, leaving 18 bases between the germline ends. The CDR3 consists of 15 residues. The CDR3 reads CASRRPGGRGYGYTF. CDR3 DNA: TGTGCCAGCAGACGACCGGGGGGCCGCGGCTATGGCTACACCTTC.

The V and J genes are TRBV5-1 and TRBJ2-1, with D possibly matching TRBD2 (6 bases). V lost 0 bases, J lost 4 bases, and 11 bases lay in between. Per germline, CDR1 SGHRS and CDR2 YFSETQ. CDR3 size: 15 residues. The CDR3 DNA is TGCGCCAGCAGCTTGGCGTCTAGCGAGTACAATGAGCAGTTCTTC. As protein: CASSLASSEYNEQFF.

The V call is TRBV11-2, the J call TRBJ1-3; possibly TRBD1 for D (5 bases). Germline loops: CDR1 SGHAT, CDR2 FQNNGV. This CDR3 has 16 amino acids. V shed 5 bases and J shed 0 bases, with 14 bases lying between them. As DNA, the CDR3 is TGTGCCAGCAGCCCCGGGACTCTCAGCTCTGGAAACACCATATATTTT. Amino acid sequence: CASSPGTLSSGNTIYF.

The chain couples TRBV2 to TRBJ1-1, with D maybe TRBD1 (6 bases). V dropped 8 bases and J dropped 0 bases, with 19 bases sitting between them. This CDR3 comprises 16 residues. Per the germline V gene, CDR1 is SNHLY and CDR2 is FYNNEI. For the CDR3, the DNA is TGTGCCAGCCTCCGGGACATAAAGCTTATGAACACTGAAGCTTTCTTT. Protein: CASLRDIKLMNTEAFF.

The V and J genes are TRBV27 and TRBJ1-6, with D possibly matching TRBD1 (6 bases). Germline V gene data show CDR1 as MNHEY and CDR2 as SMNVEV (reference sequence). This CDR3 is 14 amino acids long. The V and J ends lost 2 bases and 4 bases respectively, with 6 bases between them. CDR3 nucleotide sequence: TGTGCCAGCAGTTTAGACAGGTATAATTCACCCCTCCACTTT. It translates to CASSLDRYNSPLHF.

The V gene is TRBV23-1, the J gene TRBJ2-1; 10 bases map to TRBD1. TRBV23-1 is treated as an ORF (open reading frame) with a function not yet certain. After removal of 4 bases from V and 7 bases from J, the junction contained 13 bases not matched to a gene. This CDR3 has 17 residues. The CDR3 spells CASSPPNGTGVRNEQFF. In DNA form, the CDR3 reads TGCGCCAGCAGTCCACCAAACGGGACAGGGGTTAGGAATGAGCAGTTCTTC.

In DNA form, the CDR3 reads TGCAGCGTCTCTCAGAAATTGGGAGTACGCGATCCGGGGGCCTACGAGCAGTACTTC. This gives the protein CSVSQKLGVRDPGAYEQYF. The gene calls are TRBV29-1 and TRBJ2-7; possibly TRBD2 for D (6 bases). The CDR3 has 19 residues. CDR1 is SQVTM, CDR2 ANQGSEA, per germline. V was pared by 6 bases and J by 2 bases, with 32 bases between.

The rearrangement joins TRBV7-9 to TRBJ1-5, with D possibly TRBD1 on 6 matching bases. Trimming took off 6 bases at V and 11 bases at J, with 14 bases between the two ends. Germline-derived CDR1 and CDR2 are SEHNR and FQNEAQ (reference sequence). The CDR3 runs 12 residues. The DNA for the CDR3 is TGTGCCAGCAGGTTGGGAACAGGGACCCAGCATTTT. Translated: CASRLGTGTQHF.

In its sample, this clone was seen once. The chain employs TRBV27 and TRBJ1-5; D uncertain. The CDR3 totals 14 residues. Germline lookup yields CDR1 MNHEY and CDR2 SMNVEV (reference sequence). V dropped 2 bases and J dropped 7 bases, with 12 bases sitting between them. The CDR3, as DNA: TGTGCCAGCAGTTTAATAGGAGGTGGGCAGCCCCAGCATTTT. Translating gives CASSLIGGGQPQHF.

The genes are TRBV3-1 (or the pseudogene TRBV3-2) and TRBJ1-2; D is possibly TRBD1 (6 bases). CDR1 is LGHDT and CDR2 is YNNKEL in the germline V gene (reference sequence). Trimming cost V 1 base and J 4 bases, with 13 bases left between them. This CDR3 contains 15 residues. The CDR3 reads CASSQGAGASYGYTF. As DNA, the CDR3 is TGTGCCAGCAGCCAAGGGGCAGGGGCCAGCTATGGCTACACCTTC.

The rearrangement uses TRBV27 and TRBJ1-6; D call uncertain. Per the germline V gene, CDR1 is MNHEY and CDR2 is SMNVEV (reference sequence). The CDR3 covers 15 residues. V lost 7 bases and J lost 6, with 16 bases in between. This CDR3 reads CASKPRLAVNSPLHF. DNA of the CDR3: TGTGCCAGCAAACCCCGACTGGCGGTTAATTCACCCCTCCACTTT.

This chain connects TRBV27 to TRBJ2-1; possible D gene TRBD2, 7 bases. Germline lookup yields CDR1 MNHEY and CDR2 SMNVEV (reference sequence). V was pared by 8 bases and J by 6 bases, with 11 bases between. The CDR3 is 12 amino acids. The CDR3, as DNA: TGTGCCAGCGAGGGGGGGGGCAATGAGCAGTTCTTC. It yields the protein CASEGGGNEQFF.

This chain links TRBV3-1 (or the pseudogene TRBV3-2) with TRBJ2-1, with D unclear. The V end lost 2 bases, the J end lost 2 bases, and 13 bases lay between the germline ends. CDR3 length equals 16 residues. Looked up from germline, CDR1 is LGHDT and CDR2 is YNNKEL (reference sequence). The CDR3 DNA reads as TGTGCCAGCAGCCAACGACGAGACTTAACCTACAATGAGCAGTTCTTC. Its translation is CASSQRRDLTYNEQFF.

The chain combines TRBV5-6 with TRBJ2-3; tentatively, D is TRBD1 (6 bases). Trimming left V 0 bases short and J 8 bases short, with 13 bases between. CDR1 is SGHDT, CDR2 YYEEEE, per germline. CDR3 length equals 14 residues. The CDR3 sequence: CASSLASGVGTQYF. CDR3 DNA sequence: TGTGCCAGCAGCTTGGCCTCAGGGGTGGGTACGCAGTATTTT.

The rearrangement links TRBV2 to TRBJ1-2; D is ambiguous. The V end was cut by 3 bases, the J end by 3 bases, with 8 bases between. Germline CDR1 reads SNHLY; CDR2 reads FYNNEI. The length of the CDR3 is 13 residues. CDR3 sequence (DNA): TGTGCCAGCAGTGAGGAGGCGGACTATGGCTACACCTTC. It yields the protein CASSEEADYGYTF.

The gene calls are TRBV7-8 and TRBJ1-4, with D uncertain. CDR1 and CDR2 from the germline V gene are SGHVS and FQNEAQ. Trimming cost V 1 base and J 8 bases, with 14 bases left between them. CDR3 size: 15 residues. The CDR3 DNA reads as TGTGCCAGCAGCTTAGTGAGCCGCGATAAAGAAAAACTGTTTTTT. This codes for CASSLVSRDKEKLFF.

CDR3 sequence reads: CASSPGQGTGELFF. DNA for the CDR3: TGTGCCAGCTCACCAGGGCAGGGGACCGGGGAGCTGTTTTTT. The chain is built from TRBV18 and TRBJ2-2; D might be TRBD1 (6 bases). The CDR3 has 14 residues. Germline V gene data show CDR1 as KGHSH and CDR2 as LQKENI. The V end was cut by 2 bases, the J end by 5 bases, with 9 bases between. Complete variable domain (other parts from reference TRBV18 and TRBJ2-2): NAGVMQNPRHLVRRRGQEARLRCSPMKGHSHVYWYRQLPEEGLKFMVYLQKENIIDESGMPKERFSAEFPKEGPSILRIQQVVRGDSAAYFCASSPGQGTGELFFGEGSRLTVL.

This sequence joins TRBV7-2 and TRBJ2-1, with 12 bases lining up with TRBD2. Per the germline V gene, CDR1 is SGHTA and CDR2 is FQGNSA. After removal of 1 base from V and 10 bases from J, the junction contained 5 bases not matched to a gene. This CDR3 comprises 15 residues. The CDR3 reads CASSLVTSGSAEQFF. The DNA for the CDR3 is TGTGCCAGCAGCTTAGTGACTAGCGGGAGCGCGGAGCAGTTCTTC.

The chain recombines TRBV5-5 with TRBJ2-2, with D uncertain. V dropped 0 bases and J dropped 2 bases, with 8 bases sitting between them. In germline, CDR1 is SGHKS, CDR2 YYEKEE (reference sequence). The CDR3 has 15 residues. The CDR3 bases are TGTGCCAGCAGCTTGGTACTCTATAACACCGGGGAGCTGTTTTTT. Amino acid sequence: CASSLVLYNTGELFF.

This sequence joins TRBV5-6 and TRBJ2-1; possibly TRBD1 for D (6 bases). The V gene lost 4 bases and the J gene lost 6 bases, with 20 bases spanning the gap. The CDR3 consists of 16 residues. Germline values: CDR1 SGHDT, CDR2 YYEEEE. The CDR3 here is CASSRYLHTGINEQFF. The CDR3 DNA reads as TGTGCCAGCAGCCGCTACCTACATACAGGGATCAATGAGCAGTTCTTC.

The chain employs TRBV2 and TRBJ1-3; 10 nucleotides agree with TRBD1. The germline gives CDR1 SNHLY, CDR2 FYNNEI. This CDR3 region has 15 residues. The trim removed 5 bases at V and 2 bases at J, leaving 3 bases unmatched. The CDR3 nucleotides are TGTGCCAGCAGTTCGACAGGGGGCGCTGGAAACACCATATATTTT. It is translated as CASSSTGGAGNTIYF. Full variable domain (rest looked up from reference TRBV2 and TRBJ1-3): EPEVTQTPSHQVTQMGQEVILRCVPISNHLYFYWYRQILGQKVEFLVSFYNNEISEKSEIFDDQFSVERPDGSNFTLKIRSTKLEDSAMYFCASSSTGGAGNTIYFGEGSWLTVV.

The chain has TRBV10-3 and TRBJ1-1; TRBD1 agrees at 7 bases. The CDR3 has 14 amino acids. The V gene's germline CDR1 is ENHRY and CDR2 SYGVKD. V trimming: 11 bases; J trimming: 1 base; junction bases outside the gene matches: 10. CDR3 in DNA: TGTGCCTCCGGGGGGGACAGACAGAACACTGAAGCTTTCTTT. Translating gives CASGGDRQNTEAFF.

The J gene is TRBJ1-1, the V gene TRBV18, with no clear D. Trimming removed 8 bases at V and 5 bases at J, with 18 bases between. The CDR3 totals 14 residues. Germline V lookup: CDR1 KGHSH, CDR2 LQKENI. The CDR3 DNA sequence: TGTGCCAGCACTCCAAGCGCGGGCGGTACTGAAGCTTTCTTT. Its protein product is CASTPSAGGTEAFF. Using reference TRBV18 and TRBJ1-1 for the parts outside the CDR3, the full variable domain is NAGVMQNPRHLVRRRGQEARLRCSPMKGHSHVYWYRQLPEEGLKFMVYLQKENIIDESGMPKERFSAEFPKEGPSILRIQQVVRGDSAAYFCASTPSAGGTEAFFGQGTRLTVV.

This chain uses TRBV7-2 with TRBJ2-1; possible D gene TRBD1, 5 bases. Trimming removed 1 base at V and 7 bases at J, with 14 bases between. The CDR3 has 15 residues. The germline V gene has CDR1 SGHTA and CDR2 FQGNSA. This chain's CDR3 is CASSLVGLPRNEQFF. CDR3 coding DNA: TGTGCCAGCAGCTTAGTGGGGCTCCCCCGGAATGAGCAGTTCTTC.

The chain joins TRBV27 to TRBJ2-3; D is perhaps TRBD2 (5 bases). This CDR3 contains 13 residues. V was cut by 4 bases and J by 6 bases, with 11 bases left in between. Germline V CDR1 and CDR2: MNHEY, SMNVEV (reference sequence). The CDR3 sequence: CASSSLGGDTQYF. CDR3 DNA sequence: TGTGCCAGCAGTTCTCTAGGAGGTGATACGCAGTATTTT.

The CDR3 coding sequence is TGTGCCAGCAGCTTGGAGGCGGGAGTACTCTCTGGGGCCAACGTCCTGACTTTC. This codes for CASSLEAGVLSGANVLTF. The V and J genes are TRBV5-8 and TRBJ2-6; 7 nucleotides align to TRBD2. Germline V lookup: CDR1 SGHTS, CDR2 YDEGEE. V shed 0 bases, J shed 0 bases, and the junction held 6 bases outside the gene matches. The CDR3 is made up of 18 amino acids.

With respect to this clone: The same CDR3 can be traced to other DNA sequences in this sample. The chain links TRBV7-9 to TRBJ2-1, with no clear D. Germline lookup yields CDR1 SEHNR and CDR2 FQNEAQ (reference sequence). V shed 1 base and J shed 9 bases, with 7 bases lying between them. The CDR3 is 12 amino acids. DNA for the CDR3: TGTGCCAGCAGCTTAGGCCGCGGTGAGCAGTTCTTC. It encodes CASSLGRGEQFF.

The rearrangement joins TRBV28 to TRBJ1-5, with D maybe TRBD1 (5 bases). The V gene lost 10 bases and the J gene lost 0 bases, with 13 bases spanning the gap. Germline V lookup: CDR1 MDHEN, CDR2 SYDVKM. The CDR3 consists of 14 residues. The CDR3 nucleotides are TGTGCCACCCTCATGGGACTTAGCAATCAGCCCCAGCATTTT. This gives the protein CATLMGLSNQPQHF.

The chain couples TRBV7-3 to TRBJ2-1, with 7 bases lining up with TRBD2. The CDR3 runs to 13 residues. From germline, CDR1 is SGHTA and CDR2 FQGTGA. With 5 bases clipped from V and 13 bases from J, the junction kept 11 bases outside the gene matches. Here the CDR3 reads CASSPASLAHQFF. The DNA of the CDR3 is TGTGCCAGCAGCCCCGCCTCACTAGCGCACCAGTTCTTC.

The genes are TRBV12-3 or TRBV12-4 and TRBJ2-2; D might be TRBD2 (6 bases). Trimming shortened V by 7 bases and J by 3 bases, and 6 bases separated the two germline ends. The CDR3 consists of 12 residues. The CDR3 bases are TGTGCCAGCACGGGAGACACCGGGGAGCTGTTTTTT. Its translation is CASTGDTGELFF.

The rearrangement links TRBV28 to TRBJ2-7, with 8 bases identical to TRBD1. The CDR3 extends over 16 amino acids. Germline V CDR1 and CDR2: MDHEN, SYDVKM. With 4 bases clipped from V and 4 bases from J, the junction kept 12 bases outside the gene matches. The CDR3 nucleotides read TGTGCCAGCAGTTCGCTAGGCAGGACAGGGAGGTACGAGCAGTACTTC. Its translation: CASSSLGRTGRYEQYF.

This chain joins TRBV5-1 and TRBJ2-1, with 10 bases lining up with TRBD1. CDR3 length: 14 amino acids. Per germline, CDR1 SGHRS and CDR2 YFSETQ. Trimming removed 5 bases from V and 4 bases from J; junction bases left unmatched: 3. For the CDR3, the DNA is TGCGCCAGCAGAGGACAGGGGGGATACAATGAGCAGTTCTTC. This sequence encodes CASRGQGGYNEQFF.